The rows below give T cell receptor beta chains drawn from one sample of a study of T cell clonotyping in hematopoietic cell transplantation. Repertoires were generated with immunoSEQ multiplex PCR, while TCRdb's copy carries only in-frame clones and drops some. The table shows thousands of clones, with 85% occurring only once. The sequences come from PBMCs, collected 180 days after allogeneic stem cell transplant. All receptors come from a female patient between 30 and 39 years old who had an allogeneic stem cell transplant, so the T cells may come from the graft donor. Some clones in this sample may be carry-over from other donors' samples. Each CDR3 is given with its conserved first and last residue. The order of the fields is J gene, V gene, D gene, clone size, CDR3 DNA, CDR3 protein. D genes are given only for firm matches. The size of a clone is reported for some rows only, either as once, few or many, or as a class for expanded clones.

J gene: TRBJ2-7; V gene: TRBV14; D gene: -; clone size: once; CDR3 DNA: TGTGCCAGCAGCCAAGCTCGACAGGCGCAGTACTTC; CDR3 protein: CASSQARQAQYF
J gene: TRBJ2-7; V gene: TRBV6-4; D gene: TRBD2; clone size: -; CDR3 DNA: TGTGCCAGCAGTGGGGGGGGGAAGCAGTACTTC; CDR3 protein: CASSGGGKQYF
J gene: TRBJ1-2; V gene: TRBV7-2; D gene: -; clone size: once; CDR3 DNA: TGTGCCAGCAGCTTTAACAGGGATGGCTACACCTTC; CDR3 protein: CASSFNRDGYTF
J gene: TRBJ2-7; V gene: TRBV11-3; D gene: -; clone size: once; CDR3 DNA: TGTGCCAGCGGGGACAACAACTACGAGCAGTACTTC; CDR3 protein: CASGDNNYEQYF
J gene: TRBJ2-5; V gene: TRBV7-6; D gene: TRBD1; clone size: -; CDR3 DNA: TGTGCCAGCAGCCGAGCAACAGGGGGATCAATAGGCGAGACCCAGTACTTC; CDR3 protein: CASSRATGGSIGETQYF
J gene: TRBJ1-1; V gene: TRBV11-1; D gene: -; clone size: -; CDR3 DNA: TGTGCCAGCAGCTTAACAGGCGGGTGGAACACTGAAGCTTTCTTT; CDR3 protein: CASSLTGGWNTEAFF
J gene: TRBJ1-1; V gene: TRBV5-1; D gene: -; clone size: -; CDR3 DNA: TGCGCCAGCAGCTCAGGTATGACTGAAGCTTTCTTT; CDR3 protein: CASSSGMTEAFF
J gene: TRBJ1-1; V gene: TRBV21-1; D gene: -; clone size: -; CDR3 DNA: TGTGCCAGCAGCACAGGGGGTGAGGTGAACACTGAAGCTTTCTTT; CDR3 protein: CASSTGGEVNTEAFF
J gene: TRBJ1-1; V gene: TRBV30; D gene: -; clone size: -; CDR3 DNA: TGTGCCTGGAGTGTAGTGCCCCGGAACACTGAAGCTTTCTTT; CDR3 protein: CAWSVVPRNTEAFF
J gene: TRBJ2-5; V gene: TRBV9; D gene: -; clone size: -; CDR3 DNA: TGTGCCAGCAGCGTAGATGCAGGGTGGATGGGGGAGACCCAGTACTTC; CDR3 protein: CASSVDAGWMGETQYF
J gene: TRBJ1-1; V gene: TRBV11-1; D gene: -; clone size: -; CDR3 DNA: TGTGCCAGCAGCTTTATGAACACTGAAGCTTTCTTT; CDR3 protein: CASSFMNTEAFF
J gene: TRBJ2-6; V gene: TRBV4-1; D gene: -; clone size: -; CDR3 DNA: TGCGCCAGCAGCCAAGATCCCCCAGGACCTGGGGCCAACGTCCTGACTTTC; CDR3 protein: CASSQDPPGPGANVLTF
J gene: TRBJ2-7; V gene: TRBV29-1; D gene: TRBD1; clone size: -; CDR3 DNA: TGCAGCGTTTGGGGGACAGGAATCACCTACGAGCAGTACTTC; CDR3 protein: CSVWGTGITYEQYF
J gene: TRBJ2-3; V gene: TRBV7-9; D gene: -; clone size: -; CDR3 DNA: TGTGCCAGCAGCTTAGGAGGTTTCACAGATACGCAGTATTTT; CDR3 protein: CASSLGGFTDTQYF
J gene: TRBJ1-2; V gene: TRBV6-1; D gene: -; clone size: -; CDR3 DNA: TGTGCCAGCAGGAAATTGGGTTATGGCTACACCTTC; CDR3 protein: CASRKLGYGYTF
J gene: TRBJ1-4; V gene: TRBV5-1; D gene: -; clone size: -; CDR3 DNA: TGCGCCAGCAGCCCTAACAGTGCAACTAATGAAAAACTGTTTTTT; CDR3 protein: CASSPNSATNEKLFF
J gene: TRBJ2-3; V gene: TRBV4-1; D gene: TRBD2; clone size: -; CDR3 DNA: TGCGCCAGCAGCATGGGGACTAGCGGGGGCTTGACAGATACGCAGTATTTT; CDR3 protein: CASSMGTSGGLTDTQYF
J gene: TRBJ1-1; V gene: TRBV30; D gene: -; clone size: -; CDR3 DNA: TGTGCGGTTACAGGGAGGAGTAACACTGAAGCTTTCTTT; CDR3 protein: CAVTGRSNTEAFF
J gene: TRBJ1-2; V gene: TRBV6-5; D gene: -; clone size: -; CDR3 DNA: TGTGCCAGCAGTGGAAGATATGGCTACACCTTC; CDR3 protein: CASSGRYGYTF
J gene: TRBJ1-1; V gene: TRBV6-6; D gene: -; clone size: -; CDR3 DNA: TGTGCCAGCAGCCTTACAGGGAACACTGAAGCTTTCTTT; CDR3 protein: CASSLTGNTEAFF
J gene: TRBJ2-3; V gene: TRBV7-3; D gene: TRBD2; clone size: -; CDR3 DNA: TGTGCCAGCAGCTTAACGGGCGGGGGGCCGGGAGATACGCAGTATTTT; CDR3 protein: CASSLTGGGPGDTQYF
J gene: TRBJ2-6; V gene: TRBV7-9; D gene: -; clone size: once; CDR3 DNA: TGTGCCAGCAGCGTTCACAGGGTCTCCATCTCTGGGGCCAACGTCCTGACTTTC; CDR3 protein: CASSVHRVSISGANVLTF
J gene: TRBJ1-6; V gene: TRBV6-6; D gene: -; clone size: -; CDR3 DNA: TGTGCCAGCAGTTACCAGGGGAATAATTCACCCCTCCACTTT; CDR3 protein: CASSYQGNNSPLHF
J gene: TRBJ1-4; V gene: TRBV30; D gene: -; clone size: once; CDR3 DNA: TGTGCCTGGAGTTCCCGACAGATGCCTTTGATCGGAAAACTGTTTTTT; CDR3 protein: CAWSSRQMPLIGKLFF
J gene: TRBJ1-6; V gene: TRBV7-9; D gene: -; clone size: few; CDR3 DNA: TGTGCCAGCAGCTTACTAGAAAATTCACCCCTCCACTTT; CDR3 protein: CASSLLENSPLHF
J gene: TRBJ2-3; V gene: TRBV25-1; D gene: -; clone size: -; CDR3 DNA: TGTGCCAGCAGTGGTTGGCAGGGGCCATCGGGAGATACGCAGTATTTT; CDR3 protein: CASSGWQGPSGDTQYF
J gene: TRBJ2-7; V gene: TRBV11-3; D gene: -; clone size: once; CDR3 DNA: TGTGCCAGCAGCCCCCCGGTTAAAACCTACGAGCAGTACTTC; CDR3 protein: CASSPPVKTYEQYF
J gene: TRBJ1-3; V gene: TRBV30; D gene: -; clone size: once; CDR3 DNA: TGTGCCTGGAGTGTAAGATCCGGAAATCTAAACACCATATATTTT; CDR3 protein: CAWSVRSGNLNTIYF
J gene: TRBJ2-2; V gene: TRBV5-1; D gene: -; clone size: once; CDR3 DNA: TGCGCCAGCCGAGGCTTCAACACCGGGGAGCTGTTTTTT; CDR3 protein: CASRGFNTGELFF
J gene: TRBJ1-1; V gene: TRBV7-2; D gene: TRBD1; clone size: -; CDR3 DNA: TGTGCCAGCAGCTCAACAGGGGGCTCTCACACTGAAGCTTTCTTT; CDR3 protein: CASSSTGGSHTEAFF
J gene: TRBJ2-3; V gene: TRBV4-3; D gene: -; clone size: -; CDR3 DNA: TGCGCCAGCAGCCAGTCCCCTCAAAGCACAGATACGCAGTATTTT; CDR3 protein: CASSQSPQSTDTQYF
J gene: TRBJ2-4; V gene: TRBV4-1; D gene: -; clone size: -; CDR3 DNA: TGCGCCAGCAGCCCGACTCAAGCTCCGCCAGCCAAAAACATTCAGTACTTC; CDR3 protein: CASSPTQAPPAKNIQYF
J gene: TRBJ1-2; V gene: TRBV9; D gene: -; clone size: -; CDR3 DNA: TGTGCCAGCAGCCCCCTTCCGAATACTAACTATGGCTACACCTTC; CDR3 protein: CASSPLPNTNYGYTF
J gene: TRBJ2-3; V gene: TRBV7-3; D gene: -; clone size: -; CDR3 DNA: TGTGCCAGCAGTTCTAACTTTTACGATACGCAGTATTTT; CDR3 protein: CASSSNFYDTQYF
J gene: TRBJ1-1; V gene: TRBV5-1; D gene: -; clone size: -; CDR3 DNA: TGCGCCAGCAGCGTGACGGGGAACACTGAAGCTTTCTTT; CDR3 protein: CASSVTGNTEAFF
J gene: TRBJ1-1; V gene: TRBV28; D gene: -; clone size: -; CDR3 DNA: TGTGCCAGCAGTTTAATAAGGGGGAACACTGAAGCTTTCTTT; CDR3 protein: CASSLIRGNTEAFF
J gene: TRBJ2-7; V gene: TRBV28; D gene: -; clone size: -; CDR3 DNA: TGTGCCACCTCCGGGTACGAGCAGTACTTC; CDR3 protein: CATSGYEQYF
J gene: TRBJ2-1; V gene: TRBV9; D gene: -; clone size: -; CDR3 DNA: TGTGCCAGCAGTGCGGACGGTCGCTCCTACAATGAGCAGTTCTTC; CDR3 protein: CASSADGRSYNEQFF
J gene: TRBJ1-2; V gene: TRBV2; D gene: TRBD1; clone size: -; CDR3 DNA: TGTGCCAGCAGGAGAGGAGGGGGCAAAGGCTACACCTTC; CDR3 protein: CASRRGGGKGYTF
J gene: TRBJ1-2; V gene: TRBV7-9; D gene: -; clone size: once; CDR3 DNA: TGTGCCAGCAGCTTGTCGGAGGCAGAGGGCTACACCTTC; CDR3 protein: CASSLSEAEGYTF
J gene: TRBJ2-7; V gene: TRBV2; D gene: TRBD2; clone size: -; CDR3 DNA: TGTGCCACTCGAGACGGGGGGGCCGGGTCCTACGAGCAGTACTTC; CDR3 protein: CATRDGGAGSYEQYF
J gene: TRBJ2-3; V gene: TRBV2; D gene: TRBD2; clone size: -; CDR3 DNA: TGTGCCAGCAGTCCTAGCGGTCCCACAGATACGCAGTATTTT; CDR3 protein: CASSPSGPTDTQYF
J gene: TRBJ1-5; V gene: TRBV6-6; D gene: -; clone size: -; CDR3 DNA: TGTGCCAGCAGTTACGTAGGCAATCAGCCCCAGCATTTT; CDR3 protein: CASSYVGNQPQHF
J gene: TRBJ2-7; V gene: TRBV18; D gene: -; clone size: -; CDR3 DNA: TGTGCCAGCTCACCCCCGGGACAACTCTACGAGCAGTACTTC; CDR3 protein: CASSPPGQLYEQYF
J gene: TRBJ1-2; V gene: TRBV7-9; D gene: TRBD1; clone size: -; CDR3 DNA: TGTGCCAGCAGCCCCGGACAGGGCGGCTATGGCTACACCTTC; CDR3 protein: CASSPGQGGYGYTF
J gene: TRBJ1-6; V gene: TRBV10-3; D gene: -; clone size: -; CDR3 DNA: TGTGCCATCAGTGAGTCAGCAGCGACCTCCTATAATTCACCCCTCCACTTT; CDR3 protein: CAISESAATSYNSPLHF
J gene: TRBJ2-7; V gene: TRBV9; D gene: -; clone size: -; CDR3 DNA: TGTGCCAGCAGCGCACGGGGGACCTCGAACCACGAGCAGTACTTC; CDR3 protein: CASSARGTSNHEQYF
J gene: TRBJ2-7; V gene: TRBV7-9; D gene: -; clone size: -; CDR3 DNA: TGTGCCAGCAGCTTAGGTGAAACAGATACTTACGAGCAGTACTTC; CDR3 protein: CASSLGETDTYEQYF
J gene: TRBJ2-7; V gene: TRBV13; D gene: -; clone size: -; CDR3 DNA: TGTGCCAGCGGGGTGAAGGCCTACGAGCAGTACTTC; CDR3 protein: CASGVKAYEQYF
J gene: TRBJ2-1; V gene: TRBV27; D gene: TRBD2; clone size: -; CDR3 DNA: TGTGCCAGCAGTTTAAGGTTAGCGGGGGGTTCTGAGCAGTTCTTC; CDR3 protein: CASSLRLAGGSEQFF
J gene: TRBJ1-2; V gene: TRBV19; D gene: -; clone size: -; CDR3 DNA: TGTGCCAGTAGTACGACCGGAGGGGATGGCTACACCTTC; CDR3 protein: CASSTTGGDGYTF
J gene: TRBJ2-2; V gene: TRBV5-1; D gene: -; clone size: -; CDR3 DNA: TGCGCCAGCAGCTACGGACGGCGACTCGCAGGGGAGCTGTTTTTT; CDR3 protein: CASSYGRRLAGELFF
J gene: TRBJ2-6; V gene: TRBV19; D gene: TRBD1; clone size: -; CDR3 DNA: TGTGCCAGTAGTCATACAGACAGGGGCTCTGGGGCCAACGTCCTGACTTTC; CDR3 protein: CASSHTDRGSGANVLTF
J gene: TRBJ1-1; V gene: TRBV7-6; D gene: -; clone size: -; CDR3 DNA: TGTGCCAGCAGCCCGGGGCCCCAAAATCCCGAAGCTTTCTTT; CDR3 protein: CASSPGPQNPEAFF
J gene: TRBJ1-2; V gene: TRBV6-1; D gene: -; clone size: few; CDR3 DNA: TGTGCCAGCAGTGGCCAATGGGGGGATCCTAATGGCTACACCTTC; CDR3 protein: CASSGQWGDPNGYTF
J gene: TRBJ1-1; V gene: TRBV7-2; D gene: -; clone size: -; CDR3 DNA: TGTGCCTCGCGCCAGGGTGGAGGCACTGAAGCTTTCTTT; CDR3 protein: CASRQGGGTEAFF
J gene: TRBJ2-3; V gene: TRBV2; D gene: -; clone size: few; CDR3 DNA: TGTGCCAGCAGTGATGAAAGGGTGGCAGATACGCAGTATTTT; CDR3 protein: CASSDERVADTQYF